Shown below are 24 T cell receptor beta chains from a single sample sequenced in a study of control samples from healthy donors and cancer patients. Profiling relied on immunoSEQ multiplex PCR, and the TCRdb table lists in-frame clones only, not all of them. This table lists approximately 190,000 clones. The sequenced sample was blood. The receptors here all came from a woman younger than 45 in good health.

The V gene is TRBV2, the J gene TRBJ1-6; 8 bases match TRBD1. Losses at the gene ends were 6 bases for V and 7 bases for J; bases not matched to a gene: 8. CDR3 length: 15 residues. In germline, CDR1 is SNHLY, CDR2 FYNNEI. This CDR3 is CASRAGTGKNSPLHF. CDR3 bases: TGTGCCAGCAGGGCCGGGACAGGAAAAAATTCACCCCTCCACTTT.

The chain has TRBV27 and TRBJ1-5; 7 bases are a match to TRBD1. This CDR3 is built from 15 residues. Germline CDR1 MNHEY, CDR2 SMNVEV (reference sequence). Trimming removed 2 bases from V and 3 bases from J; junction bases left unmatched: 4. The CDR3 DNA reads as TGTGCCAGCAGTTTACTGGGACAGTCCAATCAGCCCCAGCATTTT. It encodes CASSLLGQSNQPQHF.

The chain combines TRBV7-2 with TRBJ1-4, with D possibly being TRBD1 (5 bases). In germline, CDR1 is SGHTA, CDR2 FQGNSA. V gave up 6 bases and J gave up 6 bases, with 17 bases separating them. CDR3 length: 15 amino acids. The CDR3 coding sequence is TGTGCCAGCAGAGATCAGGGTTTGATCTATGAAAAACTGTTTTTT. Translating gives CASRDQGLIYEKLFF.

This rearrangement joins TRBV15 to TRBJ1-2; 7 positions agree with TRBD1. V was pared by 6 bases and J by 0 bases, with 7 bases of the junction left unmatched. CDR3 size: 15 residues. In germline, CDR1 is LNHNV, CDR2 YYDKDF (reference sequence). CDR3 protein: CATRTLGQANYGYTF. DNA of the CDR3: TGTGCCACCAGGACTTTAGGACAGGCTAACTATGGCTACACCTTC.

The chain has TRBV2 and TRBJ2-3; 8 nucleotides align to TRBD1. V dropped 6 bases and J dropped 6; count of bases not matched to a gene: 17. CDR3 size: 17 residues. CDR1 is SNHLY and CDR2 is FYNNEI in the germline V gene. The CDR3 DNA reads TGTGCCAGCAGGACGATCAGGGGGCGAACTTTCCGCGATACGCAGTATTTT. This sequence encodes CASRTIRGRTFRDTQYF.

J is TRBJ1-4 and V is TRBV7-3, with 9 positions matching TRBD1. Looked up from germline, CDR1 is SGHTA and CDR2 is FQGTGA. The CDR3 has 19 residues. After removal of 4 bases from V and 0 bases from J, the junction contained 12 bases not matched to a gene. The CDR3, as DNA: TGTGCCAGCAGCTCCATGGACAGGGGCGACTTTGCAACTAATGAAAAACTGTTTTTT. It specifies CASSSMDRGDFATNEKLFF.

The chain carries TRBV2 and TRBJ2-3; D gene unclear. CDR1 is SNHLY and CDR2 is FYNNEI in the germline V gene. This CDR3 is 15 amino acids long. Trimming took 7 bases from V and 1 from J, leaving 15 bases between them. In nucleotides, the CDR3 is TGTGCCAGCAAACGCGAGACTTCTCGCACAGATACGCAGTATTTT. Translation gives CASKRETSRTDTQYF.

The V and J genes are TRBV23-1 and TRBJ1-1, with TRBD1 matching 7 bases. TRBV23-1 is marked as an open reading frame, function uncertain. This CDR3 spans 15 amino acids. The V segment lost 4 bases and the J segment 4 bases; nucleotides outside the gene matches: 9. CDR3 sequence reads: CASSRDLRGGTEAFF. The CDR3 DNA reads as TGCGCCAGCAGTCGCGACCTCAGGGGGGGCACTGAAGCTTTCTTT.

The rearrangement uses TRBV6-1 and TRBJ1-1, with D uncertain. The CDR3 spans 13 residues. Looked up from germline, CDR1 is MNHNS and CDR2 is SASEGT. The germline V and J ends were trimmed by 1 base and 11 bases, with 14 bases remaining between them. CDR3 nucleotide sequence: TGTGCCAGCAGTGAAGGCTCATGGTTGGTGGCTTTCTTT. Encoded protein: CASSEGSWLVAFF.

The chain has TRBV12-3 or TRBV12-4 and TRBJ1-6; D uncertain. V was shortened by 2 bases and J by 6 bases, with 5 bases between the two germline ends. This CDR3 region has 13 residues. The chain's CDR3 is CASSLRLNSPLHF. CDR3 sequence (DNA): TGTGCCAGCAGTTTAAGGCTTAATTCACCCCTCCACTTT.

The V and J genes are TRBV5-5 and TRBJ1-1; D is unresolved. The CDR3 has 17 residues. The V gene lost 0 bases and the J gene lost 9 bases, with 24 bases spanning the gap. Per the germline V gene, CDR1 is SGHKS and CDR2 is YYEKEE (reference sequence). In nucleotides, the CDR3 is TGTGCCAGCAGCTTGGAAGACTTGAGCTTCGTAGGTTTTAAAGCTTTCTTT. Amino acids: CASSLEDLSFVGFKAFF.

The CDR3 reads CASSLEFRWDTEAFF. CDR3 nucleotides: TGTGCCAGCAGCTTGGAATTTCGGTGGGACACTGAAGCTTTCTTT. The V call is TRBV5-8, the J call TRBJ1-1; D unresolved. Germline CDR1 and CDR2: SGHTS and YDEGEE. V lost 0 bases, J lost 3 bases, and 12 bases lay in between. CDR3 size: 15 residues. Full variable domain (outside the CDR3, taken from reference TRBV5-8 and TRBJ1-1): EAGVTQSPTHLIKTRGQQATLRCSPISGHTSVYWYQQALGLGLQFLLWYDEGEERNRGNFPPRFSGRQFPNYSSELNVNALELEDSALYLCASSLEFRWDTEAFFGQGTRLTVV.

This rearrangement joins TRBV27 to TRBJ1-5; D is uncertain. Germline CDR1 reads MNHEY; CDR2 reads SMNVEV (reference sequence). The CDR3 totals 14 residues. Trimming took off 2 bases at V and 2 bases at J, with 7 bases between the two ends. The CDR3, as DNA: TGTGCCAGCAGTTTACACGTCCGCAATCAGCCCCAGCATTTT. Translation: CASSLHVRNQPQHF.

The chain couples TRBV18 to TRBJ1-6; D gene unclear. There are 16 residues in the CDR3. Per germline, CDR1 KGHSH and CDR2 LQKENI. V lost 3 bases, J lost 5 bases, and 14 bases lay in between. The CDR3: CASSPSSRLDNSPLHF. Here the CDR3 DNA reads TGTGCCAGCTCACCGTCTTCTAGGTTAGATAATTCACCCCTCCACTTT.

The chain has TRBV28 and TRBJ1-5, with unresolved D. The CDR3 contains 15 residues. Germline V lookup: CDR1 MDHEN, CDR2 SYDVKM. V lost 6 bases and J 3 bases, leaving 15 bases between the germline ends. The CDR3 coding sequence is TGTGCCAGCAGATCGTTTAGGCAGATCAATCAGCCCCAGCATTTT. It codes for CASRSFRQINQPQHF.

V is TRBV19 and J is TRBJ1-1; unclear D gene. CDR1 and CDR2 (germline): LNHDA, SQIVND (reference sequence). The ends were cut back, 3 bases at V and 4 bases at J, with 12 bases in the middle. This CDR3 is 14 amino acids long. The CDR3 region has the DNA TGTGCCAGTAGTATTATCCTAGATTCCACTGAAGCTTTCTTT. Translation: CASSIILDSTEAFF.

This rearrangement joins TRBV6-5 to TRBJ1-5; TRBD1 is a possible D gene (6 bases). The CDR3 consists of 14 residues. Germline CDR1 and CDR2: MNHEY and SVGAGI. Between the trimmed V and J ends, which lost 6 bases and 6 bases, there was a span of 15 bases. DNA for the CDR3: TGTGCCAGCAGCACCGGGACACAGGTTCAGCCCCAGCATTTT. Translation: CASSTGTQVQPQHF.

The chain is built from TRBV24-1 and TRBJ2-3; D might be TRBD1 or TRBD2, each matching 5 bases. CDR1 is KGHDR, CDR2 SFDVKD, per germline. Trimming shortened V by 4 bases and J by 3 bases, and 16 bases separated the two germline ends. CDR3 size: 16 residues. The CDR3 bases are TGTGCCACCAGTGACCGAGGGGATCATGGAACAGATACGCAGTATTTT. It specifies CATSDRGDHGTDTQYF.

The CDR3 loop is CASSRKLAGGYNEQFF. Here the CDR3 DNA reads TGTGCCAGTAGTCGAAAACTAGCGGGGGGCTACAATGAGCAGTTCTTC. The chain combines TRBV19 with TRBJ2-1; 12 nucleotides agree with TRBD2. With 5 bases clipped from V and 3 bases from J, the junction kept 5 bases outside the gene matches. Germline assignment: CDR1 LNHDA and CDR2 SQIVND (reference sequence). The CDR3 extends over 16 amino acids.

The chain uses TRBV11-2 and TRBJ1-2; D is unclear. Per germline, CDR1 SGHAT and CDR2 FQNNGV. The CDR3 spans 14 residues. Trimming removed 4 bases at V and 7 bases at J, with 16 bases between. The CDR3 here is CASSSRGGEGGYTF. The CDR3, as DNA: TGTGCCAGCAGCTCCCGGGGAGGAGAGGGTGGCTACACCTTC.

The V call is TRBV2, the J call TRBJ2-1, with 7 nucleotides matching TRBD2. CDR3 size: 15 residues. Per the germline V gene, CDR1 is SNHLY and CDR2 is FYNNEI. With 6 bases clipped from V and 0 bases from J, the junction kept 5 bases outside the gene matches. The CDR3 DNA follows: TGTGCCAGCAGCCTAGCGGCCAGCTCCTACAATGAGCAGTTCTTC. Translating gives CASSLAASSYNEQFF.

A word on this clone: At one boundary the junction diverges from the germline segment, which might be a read error. The same CDR3 can be traced to other DNA sequences in this sample. The chain is built from TRBV7-2 and TRBJ1-4, with 7 bases lining up with TRBD1. CDR1 is SGHTA, CDR2 FQGNSA, per germline. This CDR3 is 15 amino acids long. CDR3 coding DNA: TGTGCCAGCAGCTTGTTACAGGGGCTTAATGAAAAGCTGTTTTTT. Amino acids: CASSLLQGLNEKLFF.

The chain has TRBV7-6 and TRBJ2-1; 7 bases map to TRBD1. J was trimmed by 0 bases and V by 4 bases; bases with no gene match: 9. The CDR3 is 17 amino acids. Germline assignment: CDR1 SGHVS and CDR2 FNYEAQ. The CDR3 nucleotides are TGTGCCAGCAGCTCGGAACAGGGGTCGAGCTCCTACAATGAGCAGTTCTTC. Amino acids: CASSSEQGSSSYNEQFF.

J is TRBJ1-1 and V is TRBV6-5; TRBD1 agrees at 8 bases. The CDR3 has 14 amino acids. Germline assignment: CDR1 MNHEY and CDR2 SVGAGI. J gave up 10 bases and V 7 bases, and 14 bases lay outside the gene matches. This CDR3 is CASISGGTGGGAFF. The DNA of the CDR3 is TGTGCCAGCATATCGGGGGGGACAGGAGGAGGAGCTTTCTTT.